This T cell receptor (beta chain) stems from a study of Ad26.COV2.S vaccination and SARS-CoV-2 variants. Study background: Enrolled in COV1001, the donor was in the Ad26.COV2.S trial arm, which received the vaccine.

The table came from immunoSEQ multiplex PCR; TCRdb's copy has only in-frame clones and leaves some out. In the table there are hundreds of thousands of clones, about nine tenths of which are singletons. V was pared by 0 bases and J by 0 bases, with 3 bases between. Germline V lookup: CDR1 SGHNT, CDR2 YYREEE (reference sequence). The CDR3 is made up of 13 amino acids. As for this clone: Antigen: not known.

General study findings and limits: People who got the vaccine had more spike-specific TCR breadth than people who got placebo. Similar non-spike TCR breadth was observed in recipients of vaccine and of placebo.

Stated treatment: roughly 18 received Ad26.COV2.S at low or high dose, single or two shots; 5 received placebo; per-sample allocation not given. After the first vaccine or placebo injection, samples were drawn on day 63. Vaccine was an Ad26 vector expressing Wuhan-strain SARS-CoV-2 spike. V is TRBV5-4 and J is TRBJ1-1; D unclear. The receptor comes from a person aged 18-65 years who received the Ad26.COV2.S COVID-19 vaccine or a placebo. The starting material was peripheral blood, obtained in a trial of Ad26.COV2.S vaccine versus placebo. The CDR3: CASSLVMNTEAFF. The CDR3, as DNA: TGTGCCAGCAGCTTGGTTATGAACACTGAAGCTTTCTTT.